The 6 T cell receptor beta chains presented below share a single source sample, sequenced in a study of tumor-infiltrating lymphocytes in primary liver carcinoma. Making TCR beta cDNA involved 400 to 600 ng total RNA and a constant-region primer. Modified slightly, ARM-PCR produced TCR beta libraries over three nested multiplex PCR rounds. Forward primers for TRBV1-TRBV30 and a C-beta reverse primer served the first two PCR rounds, at around 9 cycles each. TCRdb redid the calling of the multiplex PCR reads with MiXCR, one entry per CDR3 protein. The data show roughly 78,000 distinct CDR3 sequences, 70% to 75% seen once. The tissue used was unsorted bulk material of about 19-31 mg. RNA and DNA were co-extracted from it with the AllPrep DNA/RNA mini kit. Specimen: liver tumor tissue from sampling region 4. Subset: tumor region T4, right-lateral pole. Receptors originate from a woman in her fifties or sixties with primary liver carcinoma and hepatitis B virus infection.

There are a few counts of this clonotype. V usage is TRBV29-1 and J usage is TRBJ2-2, with 7 bases aligning to TRBD2. CDR1 and CDR2 from the germline V gene are SQVTM and ANQGSEA. The CDR3 spans 13 residues. The DNA for the CDR3 is TGCAGTATTTCGTCTAGCGGATTCGGGGAGCTGTTTTTT. As protein: CSISSSGFGELFF.

Remarks on this clonotype: A read error may account for a junction end that differs from germline. The chain employs TRBV28 and TRBJ2-2; D may be TRBD2 (5 bases). The CDR3 is 13 amino acids. Per germline, CDR1 MDHEN and CDR2 SYDVKM. The CDR3 nucleotides read TGTGCCGGCAGAGCCGGTGGGTTCGGGGAGATGTTTTTT. Protein product: CAGRAGGFGEMFF.

This clonotype was seen only a few times. The rearrangement joins TRBV28 to TRBJ2-2, with 12 bases aligning to TRBD1. Germline CDR1 MDHEN, CDR2 SYDVKM. The junction had 10 bases not matched to a gene; V was cut back by 8 bases and J by 6 bases. The CDR3 totals 16 residues. CDR3 DNA: TGTGCCAGCCGCCTTGGGGGACAGGGGGCACCCGGGGAGCTGTTTTTT. The encoded protein is CASRLGGQGAPGELFF.

The gene calls are TRBV11-3 and TRBJ2-7; D might be TRBD1 or TRBD2, each matching 5 bases. Germline V gives CDR1 SGHNT, CDR2 YENEEA. V gave up 0 bases and J gave up 0 bases, with 12 bases separating them. The CDR3 runs to 16 residues. The CDR3 DNA reads TGTGCCAGCAGCTTAGAACGGACGGGGCACTCCTACGAGCAGTACTTC. Its protein product is CASSLERTGHSYEQYF.

This clonotype was found a few times. The chain joins TRBV10-1 to TRBJ2-1; 11 nucleotides align to TRBD2. This CDR3 is 24 amino acids long. V dropped 3 bases and J dropped 4; count of bases not matched to a gene: 29. The germline V gene encodes CDR1 WNHNN and CDR2 SYGVQD (reference sequence). Here the CDR3 reads CASSDKPGLADNCVPNLGYNEQFF. The CDR3 DNA reads TGCGCCAGCAGTGATAAACCGGGACTAGCGGATAACTGTGTCCCCAACCTCGGATACAATGAGCAGTTCTTC.

Comment on this clonotype: Since the CDR3 does not end with the conserved phenylalanine or tryptophan, this likely comes from a read error. The CDR3 DNA reads TGTGCCAGCAGCCGCGACTTGGGTGGCATAGATACGCAGTATTCT. Its translation: CASSRDLGGIDTQYS. The gene calls are TRBV7-8 and TRBJ2-3; D unresolved. The CDR3 is 15 residues long. Deletions cut 5 bases from V and 5 bases from J, with 17 bases between. Germline V lookup: CDR1 SGHVS, CDR2 FQNEAQ.